The text below deals with one T cell receptor beta chain. Its target is not known. The record originates from a study of OX40 agonist ivuxolimab in advanced cancers. Study-level points and caveats: The specificity for antigen of the expanded peripheral T cells was not determined. There were, on average, more expanded clones in CD8+ T cells than in CD4+.

The germline V gene has CDR1 LGHNA and CDR2 YNFKEQ. Trimming removed 1 base from V and 1 base from J, with 16 bases in between. The CDR3 covers 17 residues. Assay used: immunoSEQ multiplex PCR; TCRdb lists only in-frame clones, some missing. Seen here are about 34,000 clones, roughly 80% observed once, and the top ten hold roughly 2.5%. The chain is built from TRBV4-2 and TRBJ2-5; D is unresolved. Sequences were derived from CD4+ or CD8+ T cells sorted from blood, sampled in a trial of the OX40 agonist ivuxolimab. The sequence was obtained from an adult with an advanced solid tumor such as melanoma, head and neck, liver or kidney cancer. This CDR3 reads CASSQGSSQRTQETQYF. The CDR3 DNA sequence: TGTGCCAGCAGCCAAGGGTCCAGCCAACGAACCCAAGAGACCCAGTACTTC.